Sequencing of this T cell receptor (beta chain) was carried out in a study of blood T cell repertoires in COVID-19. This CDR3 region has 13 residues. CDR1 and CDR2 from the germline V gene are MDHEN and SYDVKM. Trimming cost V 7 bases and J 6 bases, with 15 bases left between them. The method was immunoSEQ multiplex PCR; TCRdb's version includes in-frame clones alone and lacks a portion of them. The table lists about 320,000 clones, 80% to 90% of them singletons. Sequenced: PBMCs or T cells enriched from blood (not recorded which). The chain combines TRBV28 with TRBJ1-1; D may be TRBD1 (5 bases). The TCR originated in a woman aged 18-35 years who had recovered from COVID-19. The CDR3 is CASIRGGGSEAFF. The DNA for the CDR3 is TGTGCCAGCATACGGGGTGGGGGGTCTGAAGCTTTCTTT.